The 18 T cell receptor beta chains below were found in one sample sequenced in a study of identifying expanded T cells in peripheral blood. Clones were read by immunoSEQ multiplex PCR, and TCRdb kept only the in-frame ones, dropping some. Of about 54,000 clones in the sample, 89% are singletons; the top ten hold 3% to 4.5%. The specimen sequenced was blood. All receptors come from a person between 18 and 75 years old in good health.

This clone has more than one count but fewer than ten. V is TRBV7-2 and J is TRBJ1-6; maybe TRBD1 (5 bases). CDR3 size: 14 residues. Germline values: CDR1 SGHTA, CDR2 FQGNSA. The V gene lost 0 bases and the J gene lost 6 bases, with 6 bases spanning the gap. This chain's CDR3 is CASSLAGTNSPLHF. The CDR3, as DNA: TGTGCCAGCAGCTTAGCAGGGACTAATTCACCCCTCCACTTT.

V is TRBV19 and J is TRBJ2-2; D is perhaps TRBD1 (6 bases). V shed 6 bases and J shed 4 bases, with 15 bases lying between them. CDR3 length: 15 residues. Germline V lookup: CDR1 LNHDA, CDR2 SQIVND (reference sequence). CDR3 loop: CASSPLGASTGELFF. CDR3 DNA sequence: TGTGCCAGTAGCCCATTGGGGGCCTCCACCGGGGAGCTGTTTTTT.

This sequence joins TRBV4-3 and TRBJ2-1, with TRBD2 matching over 7 bases. Looked up from germline, CDR1 is LGHNA and CDR2 is YSLEER. CDR3 length: 16 amino acids. The J segment lost 10 bases and the V segment lost 0 bases, leaving 12 bases of the junction unmatched. CDR3 sequence reads: CASSQDFASGIYEQFF. The CDR3 bases are TGCGCCAGCAGCCAAGATTTCGCTAGCGGAATTTACGAGCAGTTCTTC.

V and J are TRBV7-2 and TRBJ1-6, with TRBD1 matching over 7 bases. The CDR3 has 16 amino acids. Trimming took 4 bases from V and 6 from J; bases not matched to a gene: 9. The V gene's germline CDR1 is SGHTA and CDR2 FQGNSA. The CDR3 is CASSSPKGAFNSPLHF. DNA of the CDR3: TGTGCCAGCAGCTCCCCGAAGGGGGCATTTAATTCACCCCTCCACTTT.

The V and J genes are TRBV18 and TRBJ2-3; TRBD1 or TRBD2 may be the D gene (5 bases each). CDR3 length: 14 residues. The V gene lost 4 bases and the J gene lost 0 bases, with 8 bases spanning the gap. Germline values: CDR1 KGHSH, CDR2 LQKENI. The CDR3 DNA sequence: TGTGCCAGCTCACGACGGGACAGCACAGATACGCAGTATTTT. Its translation: CASSRRDSTDTQYF.

The CDR3 loop is CASSLQWDRGMSYGYTF. The CDR3 region has the DNA TGCGCCAGCAGCCTACAATGGGACAGGGGGATGAGCTATGGCTACACCTTC. The chain recombines TRBV4-1 with TRBJ1-2, with TRBD1 matching 11 bases. CDR1 and CDR2 (germline): MGHRA, YSYEKL. The CDR3 is 17 amino acids. V dropped 4 bases and J dropped 4; count of bases not matched to a gene: 11.

The J gene is TRBJ1-5, the V gene TRBV4-3; D ambiguous. Trimming shortened V by 1 base and J by 5 bases, and 6 bases separated the two germline ends. The CDR3 totals 13 residues. From germline, CDR1 is LGHNA and CDR2 YSLEER. The CDR3 DNA reads TGCGCCAGCAGCCAAGCATCTGATCAGCCCCAGCATTTT. It encodes CASSQASDQPQHF.

This rearrangement joins TRBV7-6 to TRBJ1-5; D not certain. This CDR3 contains 13 residues. The germline V gene encodes CDR1 SGHVS and CDR2 FNYEAQ. V lost 3 bases and J 4 bases, leaving 7 bases between the germline ends. This CDR3 is CASSFLINQPQHF. The CDR3 DNA reads TGTGCCAGCAGCTTTCTGATAAATCAGCCCCAGCATTTT.

This chain connects TRBV19 to TRBJ2-5; TRBD2 matches at 7 bases. CDR1 LNHDA and CDR2 SQIVND come from the germline V gene (reference sequence). Trimming removed 3 bases from V and 5 bases from J; junction bases left unmatched: 9. The CDR3 contains 15 residues. This CDR3 reads CASSISGGREETQYF. The CDR3 bases are TGTGCCAGTAGTATCTCCGGCGGGAGAGAGGAGACCCAGTACTTC.

V gene TRBV5-1 combines with J gene TRBJ1-3, with D possibly TRBD1 on 6 matching bases. Germline loops: CDR1 SGHRS, CDR2 YFSETQ. V gave up 0 bases and J gave up 4 bases, with 8 bases separating them. The CDR3 spans 14 residues. The CDR3 loop reads CASSLGGLGNTIYF. CDR3 nucleotides: TGCGCCAGCAGCTTGGGGGGGCTCGGAAACACCATATATTTT. Filled out from reference TRBV5-1 and TRBJ1-3, the complete variable domain reads KAGVTQTPRYLIKTRGQQVTLSCSPISGHRSVSWYQQTPGQGLQFLFEYFSETQRNKGNFPGRFSGRQFSNSRSEMNVSTLELGDSALYLCASSLGGLGNTIYFGEGSWLTVV.

The chain couples TRBV7-2 to TRBJ2-7, with D possibly matching TRBD1 (6 bases). Trimming left V 2 bases short and J 7 bases short, with 12 bases between. The CDR3 sequence is 13 residues long. Germline loops: CDR1 SGHTA, CDR2 FQGNSA. The CDR3 DNA is TGTGCCAGCAGCTTAAACACAAGGGGGGAGCAGTACTTC. Translation: CASSLNTRGEQYF. The full variable domain, its missing parts supplied by reference TRBV7-2 and TRBJ2-7, is GAGVSQSPSNKVTEKGKDVELRCDPISGHTALYWYRQSLGQGLEFLIYFQGNSAPDKSGLPSDRFSAERTGGSVSTLTIQRTQQEDSAVYLCASSLNTRGEQYFGPGTRLTVT.

The chain combines TRBV19 with TRBJ2-3, with D maybe TRBD2 (6 bases). V dropped 6 bases and J dropped 3 bases, with 13 bases sitting between them. Per the germline V gene, CDR1 is LNHDA and CDR2 is SQIVND (reference sequence). This CDR3 has 14 amino acids. In DNA form, the CDR3 reads TGTGCCAGTAGCCCATCGGGGGTGACAGATACGCAGTATTTT. Protein: CASSPSGVTDTQYF.

The rearrangement joins TRBV7-2 to TRBJ2-3, with 9 positions matching TRBD2. The CDR3 sequence is 18 residues long. V gave up 5 bases and J gave up 5 bases; unmatched junction bases: 17. Germline CDR1 SGHTA, CDR2 FQGNSA. The CDR3 region has the DNA TGTGCCAGCAGCCCGCCGAGAGGCGGGGGGGCCGTAAGAGATACGCAGTATTTT. Amino acids: CASSPPRGGGAVRDTQYF.

The CDR3 loop reads CASSVIAGDNEQFF. The CDR3, as DNA: TGCGCCAGCTCGGTTATTGCGGGCGACAATGAGCAGTTCTTC. The chain recombines TRBV4-3 with TRBJ2-1; tentative D call: TRBD2 (5 bases). This CDR3 contains 14 residues. Trimming took 8 bases from V and 5 from J, leaving 16 bases between them. Germline V gene sequence: CDR1 LGHNA, CDR2 YSLEER.

The table lists this clone with a count of one. The rearrangement joins TRBV5-1 to TRBJ2-2, with TRBD2 matching 8 bases. After removal of 1 base from V and 4 bases from J, the junction contained 9 bases not matched to a gene. Germline-derived CDR1 and CDR2 are SGHRS and YFSETQ. The CDR3 loop spans 17 amino acids. The CDR3 loop is CASSLQWVAGLTGELFF. In nucleotides, the CDR3 is TGCGCCAGCAGCTTGCAGTGGGTAGCGGGGCTCACCGGGGAGCTGTTTTTT.

The rearrangement joins TRBV29-1 to TRBJ2-5, with 8 bases lining up with TRBD2. The CDR3 sequence is 15 residues long. From germline, CDR1 is SQVTM and CDR2 ANQGSEA. V lost 4 bases and J lost 4; bases outside the gene matches: 11. The DNA for the CDR3 is TGCAGCGTTGTGGGTAGCGGGGTGACTGGAGAGACCCAGTACTTC. Translated, it gives CSVVGSGVTGETQYF. Full variable domain (missing parts from reference TRBV29-1 and TRBJ2-5): SAVISQKPSRDICQRGTSLTIQCQVDSQVTMMFWYRQQPGQSLTLIATANQGSEATYESGFVIDKFPISRPNLTFSTLTVSNMSPEDSSIYLCSVVGSGVTGETQYFGPGTRLLVL.

This chain joins TRBV6-6 and TRBJ1-2; D possibly corresponds to TRBD1 (6 bases). This CDR3 has 13 residues. Trimming removed 8 bases from V and 5 bases from J, with 15 bases in between. CDR1 MNHNY and CDR2 SVGAGI come from the germline V gene (reference sequence). DNA for the CDR3: TGTGCCAGCTGGCGTGGGGGGGCGTATGGCTACACCTTC. It yields the protein CASWRGGAYGYTF.

The chain joins TRBV5-6 to TRBJ2-5, with D perhaps TRBD2 (6 bases). The germline V and J ends were trimmed by 10 bases and 3 bases, with 16 bases remaining between them. CDR3 size: 13 residues. The V gene's germline CDR1 is SGHDT and CDR2 YYEEEE. Here the CDR3 DNA reads TGTGCCGCCCGACGGGGGAATGAAGAGACCCAGTACTTC. Its protein is CAARRGNEETQYF.